This is a list of T cell receptor beta chains from one sample in a study of cytomegalovirus exposure and HLA in healthy donors. TCRdb's table, derived via immunoSEQ multiplex PCR, lists solely in-frame clones and lacks some. The sample shows under 150,000 clones, around 80% of them seen only once. The specimen was PBMCs. These receptors were obtained from a middle-aged man in good health and CMV-seronegative. CDR3s include the opening cysteine and the closing phenylalanine or tryptophan. Clone size is not always given. Where it is, it says once, few, many or a class for expanded clones.

V gene: TRBV4-1
clone size: .
CDR3 protein: CASSQDPIVGDRGF

V gene: TRBV6-5
clone size: .
CDR3 protein: CASSLAGGYNEQFF

V gene: TRBV15
clone size: .
CDR3 protein: CATSPPPGGQYGYTF

V gene: TRBV5-1
clone size: .
CDR3 protein: CASSLQAMNTEAFF

V gene: TRBV5-1
clone size: once
CDR3 protein: CASSLVGSGGAYEQYF

V gene: TRBV11-2
clone size: .
CDR3 protein: CASSLTSGGYEQYF

V gene: TRBV4-1
clone size: .
CDR3 protein: CASSQARGDRGRYNGYTF

V gene: TRBV15
clone size: .
CDR3 protein: CATSSIQGATGELFF

V gene: TRBV16
clone size: .
CDR3 protein: CASSLQGAAEAFF

V gene: TRBV7-9
clone size: .
CDR3 protein: CASSLPGAGDTEAFF

V gene: TRBV6-5
clone size: .
CDR3 protein: CASSQTGSGQPQHF